This is a list of T cell receptor beta chains from one sample in a study of CD8 T cells in ankylosing spondylitis. TCRdb recomputed calls from the 5' RACE reads with MiXCR, one row per CDR3 protein. The sample carries around 140,000 distinct CDR3 sequences, roughly 10% recorded once. Sequenced sample: blood, either unsorted or a sorted T cell fraction (not recorded which). All receptors derive from a female donor with ankylosing spondylitis or in good health (not recorded which). Each CDR3 is given with its conserved first and last residue. Fields, in order: V gene, J gene, clone size, D gene, CDR3 DNA, CDR3 protein. A D gene is named only where the DNA matches it firmly. Expanded clones get a size class; other rows say once, few or many, or leave the size out.

>TRBV5-1|TRBJ1-1|many|-
TGCGCCAGCAGCTCCCTTTTAGATAGCACTGAAGCTTTCTTT
CASSSLLDSTEAFF
>TRBV30|TRBJ1-5|many|-
TGTGCCTGGAGCCCTCGGTGGGGTAGGCAGCCCCAGCATTTT
CAWSPRWGRQPQHF
>TRBV19|TRBJ2-3|-|-
TGTGCCAGTAGTATCGTTGGTCCAGATACGCAGTATTTT
CASSIVGPDTQYF
>TRBV6-5|TRBJ1-2|many|-
TGTGCCAGCAGTTATATCGGTGGAGGCTACACCTTC
CASSYIGGGYTF
>TRBV10-3|TRBJ2-7|few|-
TGTGCCATCAGTGTCGGGTCGGGCAGGACCTACGAGCAGTACTTC
CAISVGSGRTYEQYF
>TRBV12-3/TRBV12-4|TRBJ1-4|many|-
TGTGCCAGCAGTTTTGGAGGGTCTCGGGAAAAACTGTTTTTT
CASSFGGSREKLFF
>TRBV7-2|TRBJ2-2|many|TRBD2
TGTGCCAGCAGCCCAACCATAGCGGGAGACACCGGGGAGCTGTTTTTT
CASSPTIAGDTGELFF
>TRBV18|TRBJ2-7|many|TRBD2
TGTGCCAGCTCACCACTAGCGGGAGCCTACGAGCAGTACTTC
CASSPLAGAYEQYF
>TRBV7-6|TRBJ1-4|few|-
TGTGCCAGCAGCTGTGCAGACCTTGAAAAACTGTTTTTT
CASSCADLEKLFF
>TRBV11-2|TRBJ1-1|many|-
TGTGCCAGCAGCTTACAATTAGTGCTGCTGAACACTGAAGCTTTCTTT
CASSLQLVLLNTEAFF
>TRBV5-1|TRBJ2-5|many|-
TGCGCCAGCAGCTTAAGTTCAAACCGTCGAGAAGAGACCCAGTACTTC
CASSLSSNRREETQYF
>TRBV27|TRBJ2-1|many|-
TGTGCCAGCAGTTTCTCACGGGTCTCCTACAATGAGCAGTTCTTC
CASSFSRVSYNEQFF
>TRBV5-1|TRBJ2-7|few|-
TGCGCCAGCAGCTTGGTGACAGGATCAAGTTCCTACGAGCAGTACTTC
CASSLVTGSSSYEQYF
>TRBV5-1|TRBJ1-1|many|TRBD1
TGCGCCAGCAGCGTAGACAGGGCGAGCACTGAAGCTTTCTTT
CASSVDRASTEAFF
>TRBV6-1|TRBJ1-2|-|-
TGTGCCAGCAGCCCAATAGCGCAGGGAACGTATGGCTACACCTTC
CASSPIAQGTYGYTF
>TRBV28|TRBJ1-2|many|-
TGTGCCAGCACCCTTGGCGCAGACTCCTATGGCTACACCTTC
CASTLGADSYGYTF
>TRBV12-3/TRBV12-4|TRBJ2-5|-|TRBD2
TGTGCCAGCAGTTGGGGGGGAAAAGAGACCCAGTACTTC
CASSWGGKETQYF
>TRBV20-1|TRBJ2-3|-|TRBD2
TGCAGTGCTAGAGCTGGGACTAGCGGGAGAGCCGGAGATACGCAGTATTTT
CSARAGTSGRAGDTQYF
>TRBV12-3/TRBV12-4|TRBJ2-1|many|TRBD2
TGTGCCAGCAGTTTGGGTGGAGCGGGGGTGGGCGAGCAGTTCTTC
CASSLGGAGVGEQFF
>TRBV7-3|TRBJ2-5|few|TRBD2
TGTGCCAGCAGCTTATTCCCTAGCGGGGGGGAGACCCAGTACTTC
CASSLFPSGGETQYF
>TRBV19|TRBJ2-1|many|-
TGTGCCAGTAGTAGTCAACCCCGGAATGAGCAGTTCTTC
CASSSQPRNEQFF
>TRBV4-1|TRBJ2-3|many|-
TGCGCCAGCAGCTCAACCCCGGATACGCAGTATTTT
CASSSTPDTQYF
>TRBV3-1|TRBJ1-1|few|TRBD1
TGTGCCAGCAGCCAAGGGGGGGGCAGGGGGGCCTCTGAAGCTTTCTTT
CASSQGGGRGASEAFF
>TRBV28|TRBJ2-3|many|TRBD2
TGTGCCAGCAGTCCTATGACTAGCGGGGCGACAGATACGCAGTATTTT
CASSPMTSGATDTQYF
>TRBV7-9|TRBJ2-3|many|-
TGTGCCAGTATGGGAACAGATACGCAGTATTTT
CASMGTDTQYF
>TRBV12-3/TRBV12-4|TRBJ2-7|many|-
TGTGCCAGCAGTTCTCCCCGAACCGCCGCGTCCTCCTACGAGCAGTACTTC
CASSSPRTAASSYEQYF
>TRBV5-1|TRBJ2-3|many|TRBD1
TGCGCCAGCATCTCCGGGACAGGGGTTGTAGATACGCAGTATTTT
CASISGTGVVDTQYF
>TRBV5-1|TRBJ2-6|many|-
TGCGCCAGCAGCGCCGAGGGGCCACCCTCCTCTGGGGCCAACGTCCTGACTTTC
CASSAEGPPSSGANVLTF